Listed below are T cell receptor beta chains from one sample, sequenced in a study of T cells and Merkel cell carcinoma outcomes. Generated by immunoSEQ multiplex PCR, the TCRdb table keeps only in-frame clones and is missing some. The sample has about 15,000 clones; roughly 92% are singletons. Sequencing was carried out using tumor tissue from Merkel cell carcinoma. The receptors derive from a human donor with Merkel cell carcinoma. Each CDR3 is given with its conserved first and last residue. Each record gives: J gene, V gene, clone size, D gene, CDR3 protein, CDR3 DNA. D genes are given only for firm matches. Only part of the rows carry a size: once, few, many, or a class if the clone is expanded.

>TRBJ1-3|TRBV5-4|NA|NA
CASSSGRTRSGNTIYF
TGTGCCAGCAGCTCTGGACGGACTCGCTCTGGAAACACCATATATTTT
>TRBJ2-5|TRBV28|NA|NA
CASTLARGRGETQYF
TGTGCTAGCACCCTAGCAAGGGGAAGGGGGGAGACCCAGTACTTC
>TRBJ2-7|TRBV11-3|NA|TRBD1
CASSLDRGRYEQYF
TGTGCCAGCAGCTTGGACAGGGGGCGGTACGAGCAGTACTTC
>TRBJ1-1|TRBV6-1|NA|NA
CASSEAWGPKEAFF
TGTGCCAGCAGTGAAGCCTGGGGTCCAAAAGAAGCTTTCTTT
>TRBJ2-4|TRBV5-4|NA|NA
CASSLDSRDIQYF
TGTGCCAGCAGCTTAGACTCTAGGGACATTCAGTACTTC
>TRBJ2-3|TRBV5-1|NA|NA
CASSWRADTQYF
TGCGCCAGCAGCTGGAGGGCCGATACGCAGTATTTT
>TRBJ1-1|TRBV6-6|NA|TRBD1
CASSSRGQANTEAFF
TGTGCCAGCAGTTCCCGGGGACAGGCGAACACTGAAGCTTTCTTT
>TRBJ1-1|TRBV18|NA|NA
CASSPPTSSAFF
TGTGCCAGCTCACCACCGACCAGCTCCGCTTTCTTT
>TRBJ1-1|TRBV14|NA|NA
CASSPLGRIINTEAFF
TGTGCCAGCAGCCCGCTAGGGAGAATTATCAACACTGAAGCTTTCTTT
>TRBJ1-2|TRBV11-2|NA|TRBD1
CASSFGTGNNYGYTF
TGTGCCAGCAGCTTCGGGACAGGCAATAACTATGGCTACACCTTC
>TRBJ2-5|TRBV7-8|NA|NA
CVSSFGTKETQYF
TGTGTCAGCAGCTTCGGGACAAAAGAGACCCAGTACTTC
>TRBJ2-2|TRBV11-3|NA|NA
CASSSRGYTGELFF
TGTGCCAGCAGTAGTCGGGGTTACACCGGGGAGCTGTTTTTT
>TRBJ2-7|TRBV6-5|NA|NA
CASSYRGHSSYEQYF
TGTGCCAGCAGTTACAGAGGGCACAGCTCCTACGAGCAGTACTTC
>TRBJ1-2|TRBV5-4|NA|NA
CASSSPDRAVGYTF
TGTGCTAGCAGCTCGCCGGATAGGGCTGTTGGCTACACCTTC
>TRBJ2-7|TRBV20-1|NA|TRBD1
CSAGTGYEQYF
TGCAGTGCGGGGACAGGCTACGAGCAGTACTTC
>TRBJ2-3|TRBV29-1|NA|NA
CSVKPGSTDTQYF
TGCAGCGTTAAGCCAGGGTCCACAGATACGCAGTATTTT
>TRBJ1-4|TRBV4-2|NA|NA
CASSPGWTTNEKLFF
TGTGCCAGCAGCCCGGGCTGGACAACTAATGAAAAACTGTTTTTT
>TRBJ1-5|TRBV28|NA|NA
CASSNRGYRDRQPQHF
TGTGCCAGCAGTAATCGGGGGTACCGAGATAGGCAGCCCCAGCATTTT
>TRBJ2-1|TRBV9|NA|NA
CASSWDLEINEQFF
TGTGCCAGCAGTTGGGACTTGGAGATCAATGAGCAGTTCTTC
>TRBJ2-7|TRBV9|NA|NA
CASSATGSSYEQYF
TGTGCCAGCAGCGCCACGGGGAGCTCCTACGAGCAGTACTTC
>TRBJ1-3|TRBV7-9|NA|TRBD1
CASSDNRGGNTIYF
TGTGCCAGCAGCGACAACAGGGGGGGAAACACCATATATTTT
>TRBJ2-7|TRBV6-5|NA|NA
CASRGGAAYEQYF
TGTGCCAGCAGAGGGGGGGCCGCCTACGAACAGTACTTC
>TRBJ2-7|TRBV15|NA|TRBD1
CATSRDSGDSLVF
TGTGCCACCAGCAGAGATTCCGGGGACAGTCTCGTCTTC
>TRBJ2-1|TRBV19|once|TRBD1
CASRRTGVDEQFF
TGTGCCAGTAGGCGGACAGGGGTGGATGAGCAGTTCTTC
>TRBJ2-5|TRBV9|NA|NA
CASSIHGEQETQYF
TGTGCCAGCAGCATACACGGGGAACAAGAGACCCAGTACTTC
>TRBJ1-1|TRBV7-9|NA|NA
CASSLYRNTEAFF
TGTGCCAGCAGCTTATATAGGAACACTGAAGCTTTCTTT
>TRBJ1-2|TRBV28|NA|NA
CASVFNYGYTF
TGTGCCAGCGTATTTAACTATGGCTACACCTTC
>TRBJ2-3|TRBV2|NA|NA
CASKRERTTDTQYF
TGTGCCAGCAAACGGGAGCGAACCACAGATACGCAGTATTTT
>TRBJ2-7|TRBV27|NA|NA
CASSLSPWGEQYF
TGTGCCAGCAGTTTATCGCCCTGGGGTGAGCAGTACTTC
>TRBJ1-1|TRBV7-7|NA|NA
CASSLTVNTEAFF
TGTGCTAGCAGCTTGACCGTGAACACTGAAGCTTTCTTT
>TRBJ2-5|TRBV7-9|NA|TRBD2
CASSLAPGFSRGKETQYF
TGTGCCAGCAGCTTAGCGCCTGGGTTCTCGCGGGGGAAAGAGACCCAGTACTTC
>TRBJ1-1|TRBV7-2|NA|NA
CASSGQLNTEAFF
TGTGCCAGCAGCGGACAGTTGAACACTGAAGCTTTCTTT
>TRBJ1-5|TRBV2|NA|NA
CASSAESGYSNQPQHF
TGTGCCAGCAGTGCCGAGTCGGGGTATAGCAATCAGCCCCAGCATTTT
>TRBJ1-4|TRBV30|NA|TRBD1
CAWSLWRGQGPKELFF
TGTGCCTGGAGTCTATGGCGAGGACAGGGGCCTAAAGAACTGTTTTTT
>TRBJ2-2|TRBV9|NA|NA
CASSVGRTTGELFF
TGTGCCAGCAGCGTAGGACGGACCACCGGGGAGCTGTTTTTT
>TRBJ2-5|TRBV28|NA|NA
CASSLWGLGETQYF
TGTGCCAGCAGTTTGTGGGGGCTGGGGGAGACCCAGTACTTC
>TRBJ2-1|TRBV9|NA|NA
CASSAAHRANEQFF
TGTGCCAGCAGCGCCGCGCACAGGGCCAATGAGCAGTTCTTC
>TRBJ2-5|TRBV20-1|NA|NA
CSVPTGAQYF
TGCAGTGTTCCGACAGGCGCCCAGTACTTC
>TRBJ1-1|TRBV29-1|NA|NA
CSAGYMNTEAFF
TGCAGCGCCGGGTACATGAACACTGAAGCTTTCTTT
>TRBJ2-3|TRBV9|NA|NA
CASSPWTIYTDTQYF
TGTGCCAGCAGCCCATGGACTATTTACACAGATACGCAGTATTTT
>TRBJ2-6|TRBV2|NA|NA
CASSGYGGKGANVLTF
TGTGCCAGCAGTGGGTATGGGGGGAAAGGGGCCAACGTCCTGACTTTC
>TRBJ1-2|TRBV5-1|NA|NA
CASSEGPLGQSYGYTF
TGCGCCAGCAGCGAAGGACCCCTGGGCCAATCCTATGGCTACACCTTC
>TRBJ1-5|TRBV7-8|NA|NA
CASSLAGGLRRIYSNQPQHF
TGTGCCAGCAGCTTAGCCGGGGGCTTAAGGCGTATATACAGCAATCAGCCCCAGCATTTT
>TRBJ2-3|TRBV19|NA|NA
CATGDRTTDTQYF
TGTGCCACCGGGGACCGAACCACAGATACGCAGTATTTT
>TRBJ1-5|TRBV2|NA|TRBD1
CASSSDRDWDQPQHF
TGTGCCAGCAGTTCGGACAGGGATTGGGATCAGCCCCAGCATTTT
>TRBJ2-1|TRBV7-8|NA|NA
CASSLVVAATYNEQFF
TGTGCCAGCAGCTTAGTTGTAGCGGCAACCTACAATGAGCAGTTCTTC
>TRBJ1-1|TRBV30|NA|NA
CAWSVSIGTEAFF
TGTGCCTGGAGTGTCAGTATCGGCACTGAAGCTTTCTTT
>TRBJ1-5|TRBV7-2|NA|NA
CASSDSNQPQHF
TGTGCCAGCAGTGATAGCAATCAGCCCCAGCATTTT
>TRBJ2-5|TRBV5-1|few|NA
CASREQVIQETQYF
TGCGCCAGCAGGGAACAGGTGATACAAGAGACCCAGTACTTC
>TRBJ2-5|TRBV7-2|NA|NA
CASSPGETQYF
TGTGCCAGCAGCCCCGGGGAGACCCAGTACTTC
>TRBJ2-7|TRBV6-6|NA|NA
CASSRRINEQYF
TGTGCCAGCAGCCGGCGGATCAACGAGCAGTACTTC
>TRBJ1-5|TRBV15|few|NA
CATSTPGPIPPQHF
TGTGCCACCAGCACCCCCGGCCCTATTCCGCCCCAGCATTTT
>TRBJ2-7|TRBV7-9|NA|NA
CASSPPLTYYEQYF
TGTGCCAGCAGCCCACCCCTGACTTACTACGAGCAGTACTTC